Sequencing of this T cell receptor beta chain was carried out in a study of immune evolution from preneoplasia to lung adenocarcinoma. General study points: Top clone share appeared to fall from AAH through AIS, MIA, adenocarcinoma. Normal lung had highest clonality; later lesions appeared denser, more diverse.

Method: immunoSEQ multiplex PCR; TCRdb's copy keeps in-frame clones and lacks some. Here the sample spans about 6,100 clones, more than 80% being singletons. The CDR3 has 13 amino acids. V lost 3 bases to trimming and J lost 4 bases, with 8 bases between them. Germline CDR1 SEHNR, CDR2 FQNEAQ (reference sequence). Concerning this clone itself: The target antigen is unknown.

This clonotype was sampled from a donor of 70 years or more with lung adenocarcinoma. The rearrangement links TRBV7-9 to TRBJ2-3; possible D gene TRBD1, 5 bases. Material for sequencing was FFPE adjacent normal lung tissue. CDR3 loop: CASSLLGADTQYF. The DNA of the CDR3 is TGTGCCAGCAGCTTGCTAGGGGCAGATACGCAGTATTTT.